There are many counts of the clone carrying this TCR beta chain. Its cognate antigen is unknown. This sample was taken from a study of early T cells in non-severe SARS-CoV-2 infection. The overall study: Sequenced material consisted of bulk RNA (from unsorted whole blood), and chains were unpaired. Regarding the study as a whole: Private and CD4 specificities were missed by VDJdb matching, which favored anti-spike CD8 responses.

From germline, CDR1 is MNHNS and CDR2 SASEGT. This CDR3 has 16 amino acids. V was pared by 4 bases and J by 3 bases, with 9 bases of the junction left unmatched. Unique molecular identifier tags were affixed to discrete cDNA molecules. A single record per CDR3 protein comes from TCRdb applying MiXCR to the 5' RACE reads. The data hold 50,000 or so distinct CDR3 sequences, with roughly 5.9% observed a single time. The chain combines TRBV6-1 with TRBJ1-2, with TRBD1 identical over 9 bases. The sequenced sample was whole blood. The TCR was taken from an adult who was a healthcare worker with PCR-confirmed SARS-CoV-2 infection or an uninfected control (not recorded which). This chain's CDR3 is CASSVPGQGRDYGYTF. CDR3 bases: TGTGCCAGCAGTGTCCCCGGACAGGGGAGGGACTATGGCTACACCTTC.